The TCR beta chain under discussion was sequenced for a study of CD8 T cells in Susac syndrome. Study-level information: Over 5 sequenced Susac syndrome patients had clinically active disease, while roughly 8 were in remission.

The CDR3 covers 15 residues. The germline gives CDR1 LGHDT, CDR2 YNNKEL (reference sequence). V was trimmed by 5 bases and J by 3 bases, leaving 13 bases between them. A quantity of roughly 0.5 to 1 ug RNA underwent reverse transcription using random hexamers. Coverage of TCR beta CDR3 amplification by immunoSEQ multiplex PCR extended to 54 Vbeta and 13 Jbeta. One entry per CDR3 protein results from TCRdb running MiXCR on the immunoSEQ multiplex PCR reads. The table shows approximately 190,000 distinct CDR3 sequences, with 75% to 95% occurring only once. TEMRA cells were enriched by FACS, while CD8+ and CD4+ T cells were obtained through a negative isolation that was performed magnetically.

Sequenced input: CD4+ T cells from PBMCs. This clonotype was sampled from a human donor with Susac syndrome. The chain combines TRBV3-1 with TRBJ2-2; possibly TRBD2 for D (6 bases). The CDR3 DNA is TGTGCCAGCAGCTTACTGAGCGGGCACACCGGGGAGCTGTTTTTT. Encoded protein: CASSLLSGHTGELFF.